Below, 25 T cell receptor beta chains from the same sample are listed, as sequenced in a study of blood T cells in healthy people across ages (dated by TCRdb to the mid-2010s). The method was 5' RACE. TCRdb records Illumina HiSeq 2500 as the sequencer. A second 7 to 11 cycle PCR used a sample-barcoded 5' primer and a J-beta primer mix. TCRdb itself trimmed the public reads at Q25 with fastp, ran MiXCR and retained productive beta chains. Identical CDR3 protein sequences are pooled into one entry, listed with their most common genes and DNA. The sample table lists just under 550,000 distinct CDR3 sequences, less than 25% of them with a count of one. The ten biggest clones cover around 10% of the sample. These same data were also listed under a study on T cells of mothers and their children.

Specimen: blood. The receptors shown here come from a boy between 10 and 17 years old in good health.

The V gene is TRBV4-1, the J gene TRBJ2-4; weak D call: TRBD1 (6 bases). Per the germline V gene, CDR1 is MGHRA and CDR2 is YSYEKL. The CDR3 is 19 residues long. Trimming removed 1 base at V and 0 bases at J, with 19 bases between. In DNA form, the CDR3 reads TGCGCCAGCAGCCAAGGAAGACTCCGGGACACCGTAGCCAAAAACATTCAGTACTTC. Its protein product is CASSQGRLRDTVAKNIQYF.

This clonotype was observed many times. The V call is TRBV6-2 or TRBV6-3, the J call TRBJ2-7, with D unclear. Germline CDR1 reads MNHEY; CDR2 reads SVGEGT. Trimming cost V 0 bases and J 2 bases, with 11 bases left between them. The CDR3 sequence is 15 residues long. CDR3 sequence reads: CASSYSDTEAYEQYF. The DNA of the CDR3 is TGTGCCAGCAGTTACTCCGACACTGAGGCCTACGAGCAGTACTTC.

This clonotype has at least ten counts. The chain joins TRBV29-1 to TRBJ2-5; 9 bases match TRBD2. Looked up from germline, CDR1 is SQVTM and CDR2 is ANQGSEA. The CDR3 length is 13 residues. J was trimmed by 5 bases and V by 4 bases; bases with no gene match: 5. The CDR3 sequence: CSVGRAGGETQYF. The CDR3 DNA sequence: TGCAGCGTTGGAAGAGCGGGAGGCGAGACCCAGTACTTC.

A few counts support this clonotype. The V call is TRBV6-6, the J call TRBJ1-4; D is uncertain. The CDR3 sequence is 16 residues long. With 1 base removed from V and 3 bases from J, the gap between germline ends came to 12 bases. CDR1 MNHNY and CDR2 SVGAGI come from the germline V gene (reference sequence). The CDR3 sequence is CASSYWAGWANEKLFF. The CDR3 DNA reads as TGTGCCAGCAGTTACTGGGCGGGGTGGGCTAATGAAAAACTGTTTTTT.

This clonotype has only a few counts. The chain uses TRBV12-3 or TRBV12-4 and TRBJ2-1, with 10 bases that match TRBD1. The V gene end was trimmed by 1 base and the J gene end by 8 bases; junction bases not matched to a gene: 8. The CDR3 length is 16 residues. The CDR3 sequence is CASSLGAGQGFYEQFF. CDR3 bases: TGTGCCAGCAGTTTAGGGGCGGGACAGGGGTTCTATGAGCAGTTCTTC.

A remark on this clonotype: The junction does not match germline at one end; this may be a read error. The chain has TRBV6-6 and TRBJ2-7; 7 nucleotides match TRBD1. CDR3 length: 15 amino acids. Germline V CDR1 and CDR2: MNHNY, SVGAGI (reference sequence). CDR3 in amino acids: CASSYTGQSSYEQYF. CDR3 in DNA: TGTGCCAGCAGTTACACGGGACAGAGCTCCTACGAGCAATACTTC.

This clonotype was detected a few times. V and J are TRBV12-3 or TRBV12-4 and TRBJ2-1; 11 nucleotides align to TRBD2. The CDR3 consists of 18 residues. V shed 2 bases, J shed 8 bases, and the junction held 14 bases outside the gene matches. The CDR3 nucleotides are TGTGCCAGCAGTTTATCTCCGCGGCCCCTAGCGGGGGGCCATGAGCAGTTCTTC. Translated, it gives CASSLSPRPLAGGHEQFF.

This clonotype has just a few counts. The gene calls are TRBV7-9 and TRBJ2-1, with TRBD1 as a possible D gene (8 bases). Germline CDR1 is SEHNR and CDR2 is FQNEAQ (reference sequence). Trimming left V 4 bases short and J 12 bases short, with 19 bases between. The CDR3 contains 14 residues. Here the CDR3 DNA reads TGTGCCAGCAGCTCCCATACGGACAGGGAGGGGCAGTTCTTC. Its translation is CASSSHTDREGQFF.

The chain couples TRBV15 to TRBJ2-5; D gene unclear. V was cut by 0 bases and J by 5 bases, with 4 bases left in between. The CDR3 runs to 12 residues. CDR1 is LNHNV, CDR2 YYDKDF, per germline (reference sequence). The CDR3 loop reads CATSRDMETQYF. In DNA, the CDR3 is TGTGCCACCAGCAGAGATATGGAGACCCAGTACTTC.

This chain connects TRBV6-2 or TRBV6-3 to TRBJ1-6, with a weak D call TRBD1 (5 bases). Germline CDR1 is MNHEY and CDR2 is SVGEGT. The CDR3 extends over 15 amino acids. The V and J ends lost 4 bases and 8 bases respectively, with 15 bases between them. The CDR3 sequence is CASSSRAGSDSPLHF. In nucleotides, the CDR3 is TGTGCCAGCAGTTCCAGGGCAGGTAGTGATTCACCCCTCCACTTT.

This chain joins TRBV6-6 and TRBJ1-1; D not resolved. The V end lost 2 bases, the J end lost 7 bases, and 5 bases lay between the germline ends. The CDR3 is 11 residues long. Germline lookup yields CDR1 MNHNY and CDR2 SVGAGI (reference sequence). The CDR3 bases are TGTGCCAGCAGTTACGGGAATGAAGCTTTCTTT. This gives the protein CASSYGNEAFF.

V and J are TRBV29-1 and TRBJ2-3, with D unresolved. V was trimmed by 7 bases and J by 6 bases, leaving 17 bases between them. CDR3 length equals 13 residues. Germline V gene sequence: CDR1 SQVTM, CDR2 ANQGSEA. The CDR3 reads CSALGSAADTQYF. The CDR3 nucleotides read TGCAGCGCCTTAGGGTCCGCGGCGGATACGCAGTATTTT.

The V gene is TRBV12-3 or TRBV12-4, the J gene TRBJ1-5, with D tentatively TRBD1 (5 bases). This CDR3 is 15 amino acids long. Deletions cut 3 bases from V and 4 bases from J, with 13 bases between. The CDR3 DNA sequence: TGTGCCAGCAGTTTCGCGCGGCAGGGAAATCAGCCCCAGCATTTT. Translated, it gives CASSFARQGNQPQHF.

V is TRBV20-1 and J is TRBJ1-4; 7 bases are a match to TRBD1. There are 21 residues in the CDR3. Germline loops: CDR1 DFQATT, CDR2 SNEGSKA (reference sequence). After removal of 6 bases from V and 10 bases from J, the junction contained 35 bases not matched to a gene. CDR3 loop: CSATTVERQGWSAWTRRKLFF. The CDR3 region has the DNA TGCAGTGCCACCACTGTTGAGAGACAGGGTTGGTCCGCTTGGACGCGTAGAAAACTGTTTTTT.

This clonotype turned up a few times. The CDR3 reads CASSLALGHYGNTIYF. The CDR3 region has the DNA TGTGCCAGCAGCTTAGCTCTTGGGCATTACGGAAACACCATATATTTT. The gene calls are TRBV7-9 and TRBJ1-3; D uncertain. There are 16 residues in the CDR3. Per germline, CDR1 SEHNR and CDR2 FQNEAQ (reference sequence). V was cut by 0 bases and J by 4 bases, with 13 bases left in between. The full variable domain, with the rest looked up from reference TRBV7-9 and TRBJ1-3, is DTGVSQNPRHKITKRGQNVTFRCDPISEHNRLYWYRQTLGQGPEFLTYFQNEAQLEKSRLLSDRFSAERPKGSFSTLEIQRTEQGDSAMYLCASSLALGHYGNTIYFGEGSWLTVV.

This clonotype occurred many times. The chain employs TRBV2 and TRBJ2-5, with a possible D match to TRBD2 (5 bases). Germline V gives CDR1 SNHLY, CDR2 FYNNEI. Trimming took off 6 bases at V and 1 base at J, with 12 bases between the two ends. The CDR3 is 14 amino acids. The CDR3 bases are TGTGCCAGCAGGAGGGAGTTTAGCCAAGAGACCCAGTACTTC. This sequence encodes CASRREFSQETQYF.

CDR3 coding DNA: TGTGCCAGCAGCTTAGGCGGGAGATTAGATGAGCAGTTCTTC. This gives the protein CASSLGGRLDEQFF. The chain is built from TRBV11-2 and TRBJ2-1; 7 bases align to TRBD2. From germline, CDR1 is SGHAT and CDR2 FQNNGV. Trimming cost V 1 base and J 8 bases; bases outside gene matches: 5. This CDR3 has 14 residues.

This clonotype occurred a few times. This chain joins TRBV6-5 and TRBJ2-3; D is unclear. Germline-derived CDR1 and CDR2 are MNHEY and SVGAGI. Trimming pared 0 bases from V and 4 bases from J, leaving 8 bases between. The CDR3 is made up of 14 amino acids. The CDR3 coding sequence is TGTGCCAGCAGTTACTCCGACAACGCAGATACGCAGTATTTT. Amino acid sequence: CASSYSDNADTQYF.

The gene calls are TRBV27 and TRBJ2-1, with 10 bases lining up with TRBD2. CDR3 length: 17 amino acids. In germline, CDR1 is MNHEY, CDR2 SMNVEV (reference sequence). V trimming: 5 bases; J trimming: 0 bases; junction bases outside the gene matches: 7. CDR3 residues: CASSASGGRYSYNEQFF. CDR3 DNA: TGTGCCAGCAGTGCTAGCGGGGGAAGATACTCCTACAATGAGCAGTTCTTC.

This clonotype turned up a few times. This chain joins TRBV6-5 and TRBJ2-5; possible D gene TRBD2, 7 bases. The J call may not be correct, given that the DNA end is closer to TRBJ2-7. The germline V gene has CDR1 MNHEY and CDR2 SVGAGI. The CDR3 has 15 amino acids. CDR3 DNA: TGTGCCAGCAGACAGGGACGGGGGGTCAAAAACGAGCAGTACTTC. It is translated as CASRQGRGVKNEQYF.

This clonotype was detected only a few times. This chain connects TRBV27 to TRBJ2-7, with D possibly being TRBD1 (5 bases). This CDR3 has 14 residues. Germline CDR1 MNHEY, CDR2 SMNVEV (reference sequence). V was pared by 5 bases and J by 1 base, with 12 bases between. The CDR3 bases are TGTGCCAGCAGTCCTCGGACACCATCCTACGAGCAGTACTTC. It specifies CASSPRTPSYEQYF.

The sample holds a few counts of this clonotype. The gene calls are TRBV20-1 and TRBJ2-5, with D possibly being TRBD1 or TRBD2 (5 bases each). The ends were cut back, 7 bases at V and 2 bases at J, with 14 bases in the middle. Germline CDR1 is DFQATT and CDR2 is SNEGSKA (reference sequence). The CDR3 contains 13 residues. CDR3 in DNA: TGCAGTGTTTGGGGGTTGGGTCAAGAGACCCAGTACTTC. Translated, it gives CSVWGLGQETQYF.

V and J are TRBV10-3 and TRBJ2-4, with 11 positions matching TRBD2. CDR1 ENHRY and CDR2 SYGVKD come from the germline V gene. CDR3 length: 14 residues. Germline trimming cut 10 bases from V and 12 bases from J; bases unmatched to any gene: 14. The chain's CDR3 is CATRLAGGQGTQYF. The DNA for the CDR3 is TGTGCCACTAGGCTAGCGGGGGGTCAAGGCACTCAGTACTTC.

The J gene is TRBJ2-1, the V gene TRBV27; D gene unclear. V dropped 0 bases and J dropped 3 bases, with 12 bases sitting between them. The V gene's germline CDR1 is MNHEY and CDR2 SMNVEV (reference sequence). The CDR3 spans 16 residues. The CDR3 DNA follows: TGTGCCAGCAGTTTATCTGGCCAACGAATCTACAATGAGCAGTTCTTC. Amino acids: CASSLSGQRIYNEQFF.

This clonotype was seen at least ten times. V is TRBV15 and J is TRBJ1-4, with D hard to call. Trimming stripped 5 bases from V and 8 bases from J, with 21 bases between. The CDR3 extends over 16 amino acids. CDR1 LNHNV and CDR2 YYDKDF come from the germline V gene (reference sequence). CDR3 amino acids: CATSGSQPGYREKLFF. The CDR3 DNA is TGTGCCACCAGCGGATCCCAACCGGGGTATCGGGAAAAACTGTTTTTT.